The 20 T cell receptor beta chains below were found in one sample sequenced in a study of T cell responses to AZD1222 COVID-19 vaccine. The repertoire was sequenced with immunoSEQ multiplex PCR; TCRdb's copy has only in-frame clones and lacks some. The sample records 150,000 to 200,000 clones, 90% to 95% being singletons. Here the sequenced sample was peripheral blood, taken 28 days after the second AZD1222 dose. Receptors were obtained from an adult who received the AZD1222 COVID-19 vaccine.

The chain joins TRBV28 to TRBJ2-1; 10 nucleotides agree with TRBD2. Germline CDR1 and CDR2: MDHEN and SYDVKM. The V and J ends lost 5 bases and 1 base, in that order; junction bases with no gene match: 5. The CDR3 has 16 residues. The CDR3 bases are TGTGCCAGCAGTCTTCTAGCGGGAGAGTCCTACAATGAGCAGTTCTTC. It encodes CASSLLAGESYNEQFF.

The V gene is TRBV2, the J gene TRBJ1-2; the D gene is possibly TRBD1 (5 bases). V lost 1 base to trimming and J lost 6 bases, with 12 bases between them. Germline CDR1 reads SNHLY; CDR2 reads FYNNEI. This CDR3 has 14 residues. The CDR3 nucleotides read TGTGCCAGCAGTGAAGTCGGCAGGGAAGATGGCTACACCTTC. Protein product: CASSEVGREDGYTF. The full variable domain, completed using reference TRBV2 and TRBJ1-2, is EPEVTQTPSHQVTQMGQEVILRCVPISNHLYFYWYRQILGQKVEFLVSFYNNEISEKSEIFDDQFSVERPDGSNFTLKIRSTKLEDSAMYFCASSEVGREDGYTFGSGTRLTVV.

The chain combines TRBV19 with TRBJ1-1; D unresolved. This CDR3 contains 14 residues. The germline V gene encodes CDR1 LNHDA and CDR2 SQIVND (reference sequence). With 1 base removed from V and 0 bases from J, the gap between germline ends came to 6 bases. The CDR3 spells CASSIAPMNTEAFF. The CDR3 coding sequence is TGTGCCAGTAGTATAGCCCCCATGAACACTGAAGCTTTCTTT.

The chain joins TRBV10-1 to TRBJ2-7; the D is unclear. The CDR3 has 13 amino acids. The germline CDR1 and CDR2 sequences are WNHNN and SYGVQD (reference sequence). Trimming cost V 2 bases and J 5 bases, with 10 bases left between them. CDR3 bases: TGCGCCAGCAGTGAGCGGCTGGCGGACGAGCAGTACTTC. Its translation is CASSERLADEQYF.

This CDR3 reads CASSYQGVATGELFF. In nucleotides, the CDR3 is TGTGCCAGCAGTTATCAGGGGGTTGCCACCGGGGAGCTGTTTTTT. The gene calls are TRBV6-5 and TRBJ2-2; TRBD1 aligns across 7 bases. The V gene's germline CDR1 is MNHEY and CDR2 SVGAGI. The CDR3 contains 15 residues. V shed 3 bases and J 4 bases; nucleotides not matched to a gene: 5.

The CDR3 nucleotides are TGTGCCAGCAGCGATGATAGGAATTCACCCCTCCACTTT. Its translation: CASSDDRNSPLHF. The chain links TRBV7-2 to TRBJ1-6; D gene unclear. The V gene lost 5 bases and the J gene lost 7 bases, with 9 bases spanning the gap. The CDR3 is 13 amino acids. Germline CDR1 SGHTA, CDR2 FQGNSA.

The chain employs TRBV7-9 and TRBJ1-2; the D is unclear. The CDR3 runs 13 residues. Looked up from germline, CDR1 is SEHNR and CDR2 is FQNEAQ (reference sequence). Trimming pared 0 bases from V and 3 bases from J, leaving 5 bases between. The CDR3, as DNA: TGTGCCAGCAGCTTAGCGCGGCACTATGGCTACACCTTC. Its protein product is CASSLARHYGYTF.

This clone was counted once. Written as DNA, the CDR3 is TGCGCCAGCAGCTCATACCCAGGGGCAGATACGCAGTATTTT. This codes for CASSSYPGADTQYF. The rearrangement joins TRBV5-1 to TRBJ2-3; possible D gene TRBD1, 6 bases. The germline V and J ends were trimmed by 3 bases and 4 bases, with 12 bases remaining between them. The CDR3 has 14 amino acids. The germline gives CDR1 SGHRS, CDR2 YFSETQ.

This sequence joins TRBV11-2 and TRBJ2-5, with TRBD2 matching over 8 bases. V lost 2 bases, J lost 9 bases, and 8 bases stayed unmatched. CDR3 length equals 14 residues. Per germline, CDR1 SGHAT and CDR2 FQNNGV. This CDR3 is CASSLRAGGFSQYF. Written as DNA, the CDR3 is TGTGCCAGCAGCTTAAGGGCGGGGGGCTTCTCCCAGTACTTC.

This clone was seen only a few times. The J gene is TRBJ1-2, the V gene TRBV29-1; 8 bases match TRBD1. The germline V gene encodes CDR1 SQVTM and CDR2 ANQGSEA. The CDR3 is 13 residues long. V lost 7 bases and J lost 7; bases outside the gene matches: 11. The CDR3 region has the DNA TGCAGCGCAAGAATGACAGGGGAAGCTGGCTACACCTTC. Amino acid sequence: CSARMTGEAGYTF.

The chain is built from TRBV7-8 and TRBJ2-1; TRBD2 aligns across 8 bases. Germline V gene sequence: CDR1 SGHVS, CDR2 FQNEAQ. The CDR3 is 13 amino acids. Unmatched junction bases numbered 6, after V lost 5 bases and J lost 9 bases. CDR3 in DNA: TGTGCCAGCAGCGAGGGACTAGGGGTTGAGCAGTTCTTC. The encoded protein is CASSEGLGVEQFF. Supplemented by reference TRBV7-8 and TRBJ2-1, the full variable domain reads GAGVSQSPRYKVAKRGQDVALRCDPISGHVSLFWYQQALGQGPEFLTYFQNEAQLDKSGLPSDRFFAERPEGSVSTLKIQRTQQEDSAVYLCASSEGLGVEQFFGPGTRLTVL.

The rearrangement links TRBV12-3 or TRBV12-4 to TRBJ1-2; no reliable D call. This CDR3 has 13 amino acids. Trimming cost V 0 bases and J 8 bases, with 10 bases left between them. The CDR3: CASSLALRGGYTF. The CDR3 DNA is TGTGCCAGCAGTTTAGCGCTGCGTGGCGGCTACACCTTC.

The chain carries TRBV5-6 and TRBJ2-1, with a tentative D call TRBD2 (6 bases). The V end lost 4 bases, the J end lost 8 bases, and 13 bases lay between the germline ends. Germline V CDR1 and CDR2: SGHDT, YYEEEE. The length of the CDR3 is 13 residues. This CDR3 reads CASSPEGGDEQFF. The CDR3, as DNA: TGTGCCAGCAGCCCGGAGGGAGGAGATGAGCAGTTCTTC. The whole variable domain, remainder taken from reference TRBV5-6 and TRBJ2-1, is DAGVTQSPTHLIKTRGQQVTLRCSPKSGHDTVSWYQQALGQGPQFIFQYYEEEERQRGNFPDRFSGHQFPNYSSELNVNALLLGDSALYLCASSPEGGDEQFFGPGTRLTVL.

V and J are TRBV6-5 and TRBJ1-4; D perhaps matches TRBD1 (5 bases). This CDR3 contains 14 residues. The germline V gene has CDR1 MNHEY and CDR2 SVGAGI. V lost 5 bases and J lost 8, with 15 bases in between. CDR3 in amino acids: CASSPGIGVEKLFF. The DNA of the CDR3 is TGTGCCAGCAGTCCCGGCATAGGGGTGGAAAAACTGTTTTTT.

CDR3 sequence: CASSQGTGEETQYF. CDR3 nucleotides: TGTGCCAGCAGCCAGGGGACAGGGGAAGAGACCCAGTACTTC. The chain carries TRBV5-8 and TRBJ2-5, with TRBD1 matching over 10 bases. The ends lost 4 bases at V and 3 bases at J; junction bases unmatched: 3. This CDR3 region has 14 residues. Germline loops: CDR1 SGHTS, CDR2 YDEGEE. The full variable domain, its missing parts supplied by reference TRBV5-8 and TRBJ2-5, is EAGVTQSPTHLIKTRGQQATLRCSPISGHTSVYWYQQALGLGLQFLLWYDEGEERNRGNFPPRFSGRQFPNYSSELNVNALELEDSALYLCASSQGTGEETQYFGPGTRLLVL.

The rearrangement joins TRBV5-4 to TRBJ2-2; perhaps TRBD1 as D (8 bases). Germline assignment: CDR1 SGHNT and CDR2 YYREEE (reference sequence). Trimming stripped 3 bases from V and 5 bases from J, with 14 bases between. CDR3 length: 15 residues. The CDR3 region is CASSSVQGGTGELFF. The CDR3, as DNA: TGTGCCAGCAGCTCCGTACAGGGGGGGACCGGGGAGCTGTTTTTT.

The chain links TRBV9 to TRBJ1-2; maybe TRBD1 (6 bases). Looked up from germline, CDR1 is SGDLS and CDR2 is YYNGEE. V lost 1 base and J lost 3, with 16 bases in between. This CDR3 has 16 residues. The CDR3 nucleotides read TGTGCCAGCAGCGTACTTTCTGGACAGTCACACTATGGCTACACCTTC. Translated: CASSVLSGQSHYGYTF.

The chain is built from TRBV5-8 and TRBJ2-3; the D gene could be TRBD1 or TRBD2 (5 bases each). Trimming pared 4 bases from V and 2 bases from J, leaving 14 bases between. Per the germline V gene, CDR1 is SGHTS and CDR2 is YDEGEE. This CDR3 is built from 15 residues. Here the CDR3 DNA reads TGTGCCAGCAGCCTTGGGACCTCCTTCACAGATACGCAGTATTTT. This sequence encodes CASSLGTSFTDTQYF.

This clone appeared a single time. This chain joins TRBV19 and TRBJ1-1; possible D gene TRBD1, 6 bases. This CDR3 contains 13 residues. Germline lookup yields CDR1 LNHDA and CDR2 SQIVND (reference sequence). Between the trimmed V and J ends, which lost 7 bases and 7 bases, there was a span of 16 bases. CDR3 bases: TGTGCCAGTACCCGTTCCAAGGGGGGTGAAGCTTTCTTT. Translation gives CASTRSKGGEAFF. The full variable domain, its missing parts supplied by reference TRBV19 and TRBJ1-1, is DGGITQSPKYLFRKEGQNVTLSCEQNLNHDAMYWYRQDPGQGLRLIYYSQIVNDFQKGDIAEGYSVSREKKESFPLTVTSAQKNPTAFYLCASTRSKGGEAFFGQGTRLTVV.

The J gene is TRBJ2-7, the V gene TRBV7-3; D not certain. Trimming took 4 bases from V and 9 from J, leaving 16 bases between them. In germline, CDR1 is SGHTA, CDR2 FQGTGA. The CDR3 extends over 13 amino acids. CDR3 in amino acids: CASSSSPDSPQYF. CDR3 coding DNA: TGTGCCAGCAGCTCCTCCCCAGACTCGCCGCAGTACTTC.